The 17 T cell receptor beta chains reported below all come from one sample, sequenced in a study of T cells after posttransplantation cyclophosphamide. Produced via immunoSEQ multiplex PCR; TCRdb's table is partial and in-frame only. Captured here are under 45,000 clones, none seen once; the top ten comprise 5.9%. Sequencing was performed on PBMCs. These TCRs come from a man in his thirties or forties in good health and a related stem cell transplant donor.

This clone was seen more than once but under ten times. This chain connects TRBV20-1 to TRBJ2-5; TRBD1 is a possible D gene (5 bases). V lost 7 bases, J lost 2 bases, and 8 bases lay in between. This CDR3 spans 11 amino acids. Per the germline V gene, CDR1 is DFQATT and CDR2 is SNEGSKA (reference sequence). The CDR3 region is CSVGPQETQYF. CDR3 bases: TGCAGTGTGGGGCCTCAAGAGACCCAGTACTTC.

At least ten counts were recorded for this clone. The V gene is TRBV6-4, the J gene TRBJ1-6; perhaps TRBD1 as D (5 bases). Germline CDR1 and CDR2: MRHNA and SNTAGT. V was trimmed by 4 bases and J by 5 bases, leaving 9 bases between them. CDR3 length: 14 amino acids. The CDR3 DNA follows: TGTGCCAGCAGTGTTGAAGGGGATAATTCACCCCTCCACTTT. Its translation: CASSVEGDNSPLHF.

This clone was seen at least ten times. This chain links TRBV19 with TRBJ1-4; 11 nucleotides align to TRBD1. From germline, CDR1 is LNHDA and CDR2 SQIVND (reference sequence). V lost 5 bases and J lost 2; bases outside the gene matches: 4. The CDR3 is 16 amino acids. CDR3 coding DNA: TGTGCCAGTAGTCCGGACAGGGGGCAGACTAATGAAAAACTGTTTTTT. It specifies CASSPDRGQTNEKLFF.

The V call is TRBV7-3, the J call TRBJ2-5; 7 nucleotides match TRBD2. The V segment lost 2 bases and the J segment 6 bases; nucleotides outside the gene matches: 3. The CDR3 extends over 13 amino acids. Germline loops: CDR1 SGHTA, CDR2 FQGTGA. The CDR3 region is CASSLGGVQTQYF. In DNA, the CDR3 is TGTGCCAGCAGCTTAGGGGGGGTTCAGACCCAGTACTTC.

The chain combines TRBV9 with TRBJ2-5; D might be TRBD1 (6 bases). Between the trimmed V and J ends, which lost 8 bases and 6 bases, there was a span of 20 bases. CDR1 and CDR2 (germline): SGDLS, YYNGEE. The CDR3 is 14 residues long. Written as DNA, the CDR3 is TGTGCCAGTGCACGGGACATAACTTTGAAGACCCAGTACTTC. Translation gives CASARDITLKTQYF. Combining the CDR3 with reference TRBV9 and TRBJ2-5 gives the whole variable domain DSGVTQTPKHLITATGQRVTLRCSPRSGDLSVYWYQQSLDQGLQFLIQYYNGEERAKGNILERFSAQQFPDLHSELNLSSLELGDSALYFCASARDITLKTQYFGPGTRLLVL.

In this sample, this clone turned up many times. This chain joins TRBV12-3 or TRBV12-4 and TRBJ1-5; 9 bases are shared with TRBD1. The CDR3 spans 14 residues. V lost 4 bases to trimming and J lost 7 bases; unmatched junction nucleotides: 5. The CDR3 spells CASSSTGGLQPQHF. The CDR3 DNA reads TGTGCCAGCAGTTCGACAGGGGGGTTGCAGCCCCAGCATTTT.

This clone came up many times. V gene TRBV19 combines with J gene TRBJ1-3, with 8 bases that match TRBD1. The CDR3 extends over 14 amino acids. Germline CDR1 reads LNHDA; CDR2 reads SQIVND (reference sequence). With V trimmed by 3 bases and J by 2 bases, 0 bases remained unmatched. CDR3 sequence reads: CASSMTGAGNTIYF. The CDR3 bases are TGTGCCAGTAGTATGACAGGGGCTGGAAACACCATATATTTT.

This clone has a count of ten or more. The chain uses TRBV19 and TRBJ1-2; D not resolved. The CDR3 has 14 residues. From germline, CDR1 is LNHDA and CDR2 SQIVND (reference sequence). The germline V and J ends were trimmed by 7 bases and 5 bases, with 17 bases remaining between them. This CDR3 is CASTEDNVLYGYTF. The CDR3 DNA sequence: TGTGCCAGTACAGAAGACAATGTTTTGTATGGCTACACCTTC.

This clone was observed many times. The chain recombines TRBV19 with TRBJ2-3; tentatively, D is TRBD2 (5 bases). The CDR3 has 13 amino acids. Per the germline V gene, CDR1 is LNHDA and CDR2 is SQIVND (reference sequence). The V gene lost 10 bases and the J gene lost 2 bases, with 13 bases spanning the gap. This chain's CDR3 is CATTGENTDTQYF. The CDR3 DNA sequence: TGTGCCACCACCGGGGAGAACACAGATACGCAGTATTTT.

There are a few counts of this clone. The chain recombines TRBV4-1 with TRBJ2-2; 10 bases are a match to TRBD2. CDR1 and CDR2 from the germline V gene are MGHRA and YSYEKL. The CDR3 loop spans 16 amino acids. The V gene end was trimmed by 4 bases and the J gene end by 2 bases; junction bases not matched to a gene: 4. Written as DNA, the CDR3 is TGCGCCAGCAGCCTAAGCGGGGGGGCAAACACCGGGGAGCTGTTTTTT. This gives the protein CASSLSGGANTGELFF.

Ten or more counts support this clone. The chain uses TRBV5-6 and TRBJ1-2; D ambiguous. Germline CDR1 and CDR2: SGHDT and YYEEEE. This CDR3 region has 11 residues. V was clipped by 2 bases and J by 5 bases, with 4 bases between them. CDR3 DNA: TGTGCCAGCAGCTTCAGGTATGGCTACACCTTC. This codes for CASSFRYGYTF.

This clone was observed many times. The chain links TRBV14 to TRBJ2-2; D ambiguous. Germline V lookup: CDR1 SGHDN, CDR2 FVKESK. The CDR3 runs to 13 residues. Trimming left V 1 base short and J 7 bases short, with 7 bases between. For the CDR3, the DNA is TGTGCCAGCAGCCAAGTCCTCCTCGGGGAGCTGTTTTTT. Protein: CASSQVLLGELFF.

This clone turned up a few times. The chain links TRBV9 to TRBJ2-5; 10 positions match TRBD1. Germline V lookup: CDR1 SGDLS, CDR2 YYNGEE. The CDR3 has 14 amino acids. The ends lost 4 bases at V and 4 bases at J; junction bases unmatched: 4. CDR3 nucleotides: TGTGCCAGCAGCCCTGGACAGGGGGGAGAGACCCAGTACTTC. Translating gives CASSPGQGGETQYF.

This clone was seen repeatedly, ten times or more. The V and J genes are TRBV15 and TRBJ1-4, with D perhaps TRBD1 (6 bases). Germline V lookup: CDR1 LNHNV, CDR2 YYDKDF (reference sequence). The germline V and J ends were trimmed by 2 bases and 7 bases, with 14 bases remaining between them. The CDR3 is 15 amino acids. CDR3 region: CATSRPQGFGEKLFF. In DNA form, the CDR3 reads TGTGCCACCAGCAGACCACAGGGATTCGGTGAAAAACTGTTTTTT.

This clone was seen repeatedly, ten times or more. The CDR3 reads CASSSGTFSYNEQFF. Here the CDR3 DNA reads TGTGCCAGCAGCTCCGGGACTTTTTCCTACAATGAGCAGTTCTTC. V usage is TRBV5-4 and J usage is TRBJ2-1; the D gene is possibly TRBD2 (6 bases). V was cut by 3 bases and J by 1 base, with 11 bases left in between. This CDR3 has 15 residues. The germline CDR1 and CDR2 sequences are SGHNT and YYREEE (reference sequence).

This clone was counted many times. This rearrangement joins TRBV5-4 to TRBJ2-5; 8 nucleotides agree with TRBD2. This CDR3 is built from 16 residues. Germline V CDR1 and CDR2: SGHNT, YYREEE (reference sequence). Trimming took 1 base from V and 2 from J; bases not matched to a gene: 7. This CDR3 is CASSLTGGPDQETQYF. As DNA, the CDR3 is TGTGCCAGCAGCTTGACGGGGGGGCCTGATCAAGAGACCCAGTACTTC.

The chain employs TRBV29-1 and TRBJ2-5; tentatively, D is TRBD1 (5 bases). The V end was cut by 2 bases, the J end by 6 bases, with 13 bases between. Germline V gene data show CDR1 as SQVTM and CDR2 as ANQGSEA. This CDR3 is 13 amino acids long. The CDR3 DNA sequence: TGCAGCGTTGAATCATGGGGCCGGAAGACCCAGTACTTC. This sequence encodes CSVESWGRKTQYF.